This T cell receptor beta chain was documented in a study of CD8+ T cells in alopecia areata. cDNA reverse transcribed from extracted RNA served as the sequencing template. Using immunoSEQ multiplex PCR, the repertoire was profiled, and TCRdb retains in-frame clones only, with some absent. The repertoire consists of about 220,000 clones, with about 58% occurring once and the leading ten covering roughly 1.6%. In germline, CDR1 is MNHEY, CDR2 SVGAGI. This CDR3 is built from 11 residues. Trimming stripped 6 bases from V and 8 bases from J, with 9 bases between. Documented treatment: oral pan-JAK inhibitor, 5-10 mg twice daily. Peripheral blood and lesional scalp punch biopsies came from alopecia areata patients. Sorting separated CD4+ and CD8+ T cells out of PBMCs.

This chain joins TRBV6-5 and TRBJ2-3; no definite D call. The sequencing here drew on CD4+ T cells sorted from blood, taken at week 4, from a patient treated with tofacitinib. The TCR sequence derives from a human donor with alopecia areata. The CDR3 region has the DNA TGTGCCAGCAGGTCGGGTGCTACGCAGTATTTT. Protein product: CASRSGATQYF.